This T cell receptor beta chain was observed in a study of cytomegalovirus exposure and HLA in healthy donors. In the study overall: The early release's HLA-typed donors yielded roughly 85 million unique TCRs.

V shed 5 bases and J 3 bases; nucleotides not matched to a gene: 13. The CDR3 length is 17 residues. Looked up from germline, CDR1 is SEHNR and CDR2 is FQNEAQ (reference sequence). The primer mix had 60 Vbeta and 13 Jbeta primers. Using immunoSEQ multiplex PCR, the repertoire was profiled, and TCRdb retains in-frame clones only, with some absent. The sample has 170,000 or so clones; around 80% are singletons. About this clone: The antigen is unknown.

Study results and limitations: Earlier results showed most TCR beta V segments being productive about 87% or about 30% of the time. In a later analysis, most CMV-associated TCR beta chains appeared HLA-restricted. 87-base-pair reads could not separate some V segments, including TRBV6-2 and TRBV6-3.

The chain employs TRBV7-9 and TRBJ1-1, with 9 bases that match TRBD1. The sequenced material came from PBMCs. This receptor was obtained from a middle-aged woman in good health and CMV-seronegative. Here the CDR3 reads CASSHPRTGGEDTEAFF. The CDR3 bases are TGTGCCAGCAGCCATCCTCGAACAGGGGGCGAGGACACTGAAGCTTTCTTT.